Presented here are 5 T cell receptor beta chains from one specimen sequenced in a study of T cell responses to AZD1222 COVID-19 vaccine. Profiling relied on immunoSEQ multiplex PCR, and the TCRdb table lists in-frame clones only, not all of them. The data contain 150,000 to 200,000 clones, around 88% of them singletons. Material: peripheral blood, obtained on day 0 of AZD1222 vaccination. The receptors originated from an adult in good health.

The chain uses TRBV7-2 and TRBJ2-1, with D possibly TRBD1 on 5 matching bases. This CDR3 has 17 amino acids. Between the trimmed V and J ends, which lost 1 base and 2 bases, there was a span of 15 bases. CDR1 SGHTA and CDR2 FQGNSA come from the germline V gene. This CDR3 reads CASSLVGAGNAYNEQFF. The CDR3 bases are TGTGCCAGCAGCTTAGTGGGTGCAGGGAACGCCTACAATGAGCAGTTCTTC.

Written as DNA, the CDR3 is TGCGCCAGCAGCTCTACTTCAGTGGGACAGGGGGCTCGAGGCTACACCTTC. This codes for CASSSTSVGQGARGYTF. The rearrangement links TRBV5-1 to TRBJ1-2, with 12 bases that match TRBD1. Germline V gene sequence: CDR1 SGHRS, CDR2 YFSETQ. The CDR3 has 17 residues. V trimming: 3 bases; J trimming: 8 bases; junction bases outside the gene matches: 14.

The gene calls are TRBV7-2 and TRBJ2-2; 8 bases are a match to TRBD1. The V gene end was trimmed by 6 bases and the J gene end by 8 bases; junction bases not matched to a gene: 14. Germline assignment: CDR1 SGHTA and CDR2 FQGNSA. CDR3 length: 16 amino acids. The CDR3: CASSLIPGGSQGELFF. The DNA for the CDR3 is TGTGCCAGCAGTCTAATACCAGGGGGCTCCCAGGGGGAGCTGTTTTTT.

The chain employs TRBV30 and TRBJ2-7; 10 bases fit TRBD1. CDR1 and CDR2 (germline): GTSNPN, SVGIG (reference sequence). The length of the CDR3 is 14 residues. V lost 4 bases to trimming and J lost 2 bases; unmatched junction nucleotides: 5. The CDR3 here is CAWIAGTGAYEQYF. The CDR3 DNA reads as TGTGCCTGGATCGCCGGGACAGGGGCCTACGAGCAGTACTTC.

V gene TRBV7-6 combines with J gene TRBJ1-1; D unresolved. CDR3 length: 13 residues. V was pared by 6 bases and J by 0 bases, with 8 bases between. From germline, CDR1 is SGHVS and CDR2 FNYEAQ. The CDR3 loop is CASRGTMNTEAFF. CDR3 sequence (DNA): TGTGCCAGCAGGGGTACCATGAACACTGAAGCTTTCTTT.